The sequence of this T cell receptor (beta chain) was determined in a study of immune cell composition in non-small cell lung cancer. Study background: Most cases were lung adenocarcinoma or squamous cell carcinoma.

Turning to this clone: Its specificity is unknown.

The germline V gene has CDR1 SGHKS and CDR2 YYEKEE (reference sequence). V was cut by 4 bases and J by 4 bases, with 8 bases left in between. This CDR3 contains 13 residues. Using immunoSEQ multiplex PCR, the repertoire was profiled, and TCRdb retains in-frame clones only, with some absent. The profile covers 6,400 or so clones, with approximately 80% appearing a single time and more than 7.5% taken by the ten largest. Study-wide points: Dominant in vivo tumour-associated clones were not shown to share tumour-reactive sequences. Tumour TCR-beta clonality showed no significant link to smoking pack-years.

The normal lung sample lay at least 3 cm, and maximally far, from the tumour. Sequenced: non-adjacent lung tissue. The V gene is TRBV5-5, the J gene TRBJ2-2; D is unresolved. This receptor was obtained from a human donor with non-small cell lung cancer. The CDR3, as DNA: TGTGCCAGCAGCCAGGAAATCACCGGGGAGCTGTTTTTT. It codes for CASSQEITGELFF.